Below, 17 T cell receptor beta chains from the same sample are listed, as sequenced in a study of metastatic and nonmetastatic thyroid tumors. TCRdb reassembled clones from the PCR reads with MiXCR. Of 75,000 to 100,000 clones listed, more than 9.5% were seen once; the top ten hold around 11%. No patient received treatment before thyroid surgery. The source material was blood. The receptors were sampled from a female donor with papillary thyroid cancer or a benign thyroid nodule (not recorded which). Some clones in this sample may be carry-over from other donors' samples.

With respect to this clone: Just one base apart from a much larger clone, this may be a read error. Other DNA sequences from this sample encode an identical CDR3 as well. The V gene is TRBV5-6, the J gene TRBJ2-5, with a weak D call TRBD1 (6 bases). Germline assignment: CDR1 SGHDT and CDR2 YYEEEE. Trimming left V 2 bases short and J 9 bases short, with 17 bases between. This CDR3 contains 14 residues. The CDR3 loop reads CASSLWGRPFAQYF. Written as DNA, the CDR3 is TGTGCCAGCAGCTTATGGGGGCGTCCGTTTGCCCAGTACTTC.

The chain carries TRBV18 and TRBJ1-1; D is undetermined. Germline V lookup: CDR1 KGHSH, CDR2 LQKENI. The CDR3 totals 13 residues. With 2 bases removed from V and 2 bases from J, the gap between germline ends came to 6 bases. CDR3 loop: CASSPSSNTEAFF. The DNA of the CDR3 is TGTGCCAGCTCACCAAGTTCTAACACTGAAGCTTTCTTT.

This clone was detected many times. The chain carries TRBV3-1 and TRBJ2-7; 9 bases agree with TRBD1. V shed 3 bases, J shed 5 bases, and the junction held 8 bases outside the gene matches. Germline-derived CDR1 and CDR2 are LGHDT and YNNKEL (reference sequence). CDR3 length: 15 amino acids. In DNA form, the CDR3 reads TGTGCCAGCAGCCACCCGACAGGGGGAAGGGACGAGCAGTACTTC. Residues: CASSHPTGGRDEQYF.

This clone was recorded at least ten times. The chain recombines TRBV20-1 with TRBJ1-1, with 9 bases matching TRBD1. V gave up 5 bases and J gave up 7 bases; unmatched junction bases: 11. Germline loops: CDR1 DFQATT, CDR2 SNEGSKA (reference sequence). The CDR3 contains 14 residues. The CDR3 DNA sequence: TGCAGTGCTTATTACCCGGGACAGGGAAATGAAGCTTTCTTT. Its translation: CSAYYPGQGNEAFF.

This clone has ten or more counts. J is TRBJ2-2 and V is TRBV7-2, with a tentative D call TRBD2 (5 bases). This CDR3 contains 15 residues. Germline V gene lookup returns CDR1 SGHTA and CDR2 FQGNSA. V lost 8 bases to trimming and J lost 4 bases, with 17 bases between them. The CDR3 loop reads CASARRAPLTGELFF. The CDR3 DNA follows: TGTGCCAGCGCTAGGCGGGCTCCACTCACCGGGGAGCTGTTTTTT.

The CDR3 reads CSARDRIAGGIGELFF. As DNA, the CDR3 is TGCAGTGCTAGAGATCGGATAGCGGGAGGGATCGGGGAGCTGTTTTTT. The chain uses TRBV20-1 and TRBJ2-2; 11 nucleotides align to TRBD2. V was clipped by 0 bases and J by 7 bases; unmatched bases: 7. The CDR3 covers 16 residues. CDR1 and CDR2 from the germline V gene are DFQATT and SNEGSKA (reference sequence).

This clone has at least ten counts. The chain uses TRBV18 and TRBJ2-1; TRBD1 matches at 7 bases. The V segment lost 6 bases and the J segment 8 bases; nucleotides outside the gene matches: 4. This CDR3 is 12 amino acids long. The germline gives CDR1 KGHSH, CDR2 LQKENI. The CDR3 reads CASSTGFDEQFF. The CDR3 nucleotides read TGTGCCAGCTCGACAGGGTTTGATGAGCAGTTCTTC.

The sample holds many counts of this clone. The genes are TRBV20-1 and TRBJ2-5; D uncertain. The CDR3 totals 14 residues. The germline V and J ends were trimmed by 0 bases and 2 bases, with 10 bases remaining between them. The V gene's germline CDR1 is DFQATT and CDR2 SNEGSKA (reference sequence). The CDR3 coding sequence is TGCAGTGCTAGAGATATTACAGCTCAAGAGACCCAGTACTTC. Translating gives CSARDITAQETQYF.

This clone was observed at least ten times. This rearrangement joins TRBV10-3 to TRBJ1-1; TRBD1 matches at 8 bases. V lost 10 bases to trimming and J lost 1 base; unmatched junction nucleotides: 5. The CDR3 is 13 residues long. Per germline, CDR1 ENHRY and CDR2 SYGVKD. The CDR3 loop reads CATLQGGNTEAFF. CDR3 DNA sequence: TGTGCCACCCTACAGGGGGGGAACACTGAAGCTTTCTTT.

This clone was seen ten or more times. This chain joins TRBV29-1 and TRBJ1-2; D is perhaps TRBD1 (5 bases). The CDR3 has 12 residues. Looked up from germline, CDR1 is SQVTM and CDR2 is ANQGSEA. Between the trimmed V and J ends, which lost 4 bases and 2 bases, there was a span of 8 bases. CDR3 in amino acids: CSVVGLNYGYTF. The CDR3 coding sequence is TGCAGCGTTGTGGGGCTGAACTATGGCTACACCTTC.

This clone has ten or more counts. The CDR3 DNA reads as TGTGCCAGCAGTGAGGAAGAGACCCAGTACTTC. It translates to CASSEEETQYF. The genes are TRBV2 and TRBJ2-5, with no clear D. Germline lookup yields CDR1 SNHLY and CDR2 FYNNEI. Trimming pared 3 bases from V and 3 bases from J, leaving 2 bases between. This CDR3 contains 11 residues.

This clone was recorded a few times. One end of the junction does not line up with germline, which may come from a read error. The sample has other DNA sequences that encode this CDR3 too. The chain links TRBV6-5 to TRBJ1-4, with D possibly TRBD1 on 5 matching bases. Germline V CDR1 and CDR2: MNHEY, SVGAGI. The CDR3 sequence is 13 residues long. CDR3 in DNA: TGTGCCAGCACAGTGAGGGGTCGGGAAAAGCTGTTTTTT. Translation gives CASTVRGREKLFF.

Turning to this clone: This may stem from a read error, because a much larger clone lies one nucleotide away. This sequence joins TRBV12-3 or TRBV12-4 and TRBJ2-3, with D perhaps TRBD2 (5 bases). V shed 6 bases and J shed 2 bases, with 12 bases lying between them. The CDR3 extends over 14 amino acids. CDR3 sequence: CASSPAAATDTQYF. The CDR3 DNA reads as TGTGCCAGCAGCCCAGCGGCAGCCACAGATACGCAGTATTTT.

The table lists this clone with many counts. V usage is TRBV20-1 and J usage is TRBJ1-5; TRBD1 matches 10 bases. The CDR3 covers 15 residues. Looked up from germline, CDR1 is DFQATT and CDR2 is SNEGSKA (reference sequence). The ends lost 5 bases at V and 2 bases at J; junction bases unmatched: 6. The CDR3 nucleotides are TGCAGTGCTCCGACAGGGGGCAGCGGCAATCAGCCCCAGCATTTT. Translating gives CSAPTGGSGNQPQHF.

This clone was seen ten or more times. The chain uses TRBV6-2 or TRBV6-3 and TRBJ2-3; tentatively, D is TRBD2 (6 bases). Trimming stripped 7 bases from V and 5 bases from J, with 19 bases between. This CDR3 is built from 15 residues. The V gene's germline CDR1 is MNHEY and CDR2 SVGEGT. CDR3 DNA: TGTGCCAGCAAGAGGGGCGGGATGGGTAGAGATACGCAGTATTTT. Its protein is CASKRGGMGRDTQYF.

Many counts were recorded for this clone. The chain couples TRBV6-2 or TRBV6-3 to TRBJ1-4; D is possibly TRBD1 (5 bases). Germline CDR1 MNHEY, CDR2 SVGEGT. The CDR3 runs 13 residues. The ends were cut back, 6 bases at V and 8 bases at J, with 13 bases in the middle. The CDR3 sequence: CASRDGTPEKLFF. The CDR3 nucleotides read TGTGCCAGCAGGGACGGGACCCCCGAAAAACTGTTTTTT.

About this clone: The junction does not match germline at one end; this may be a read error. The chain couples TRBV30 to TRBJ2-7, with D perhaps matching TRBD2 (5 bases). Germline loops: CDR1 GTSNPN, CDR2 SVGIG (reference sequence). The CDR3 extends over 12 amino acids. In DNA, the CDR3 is TGTGCCTGGAGCGTGGCGGGCTACGATCAGTACTTC. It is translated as CAWSVAGYDQYF. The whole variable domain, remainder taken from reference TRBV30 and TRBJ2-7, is SQTIHQWPATLVQPVGSPLSLECTVEGTSNPNLYWYRQAAGRGLQLLFYSVGIGQISSEVPQNLSASRPQDRQFILSSKKLLLSDSGFYLCAWSVAGYDQYFGPGTRLTVT.